This TCR beta chain originates from a study of early T cells in non-severe SARS-CoV-2 infection. Whole-study results and caveats: Private and CD4 specificities were missed by VDJdb matching, which favored anti-spike CD8 responses.

TCRdb processed the 5' RACE reads anew with MiXCR; each CDR3 protein has one entry. The repertoire holds 65,000 to 85,000 distinct CDR3 sequences, with over 8% as singletons. Per the germline V gene, CDR1 is DFQATT and CDR2 is SNEGSKA (reference sequence). This CDR3 spans 14 amino acids. V shed 5 bases and J shed 6 bases, with 19 bases lying between them. A note on this clonotype: Its antigen remains unknown.

The receptor comes from an adult who was a healthcare worker with PCR-confirmed SARS-CoV-2 infection or an uninfected control (not recorded which). V gene TRBV20-1 combines with J gene TRBJ2-5, with D tentatively TRBD1 (8 bases). The input for sequencing was whole blood, taken at baseline. The CDR3 region has the DNA TGCAGTGCTGCCGGACAGGGAGGGTTTAAGACCCAGTACTTC. Its translation: CSAAGQGGFKTQYF.